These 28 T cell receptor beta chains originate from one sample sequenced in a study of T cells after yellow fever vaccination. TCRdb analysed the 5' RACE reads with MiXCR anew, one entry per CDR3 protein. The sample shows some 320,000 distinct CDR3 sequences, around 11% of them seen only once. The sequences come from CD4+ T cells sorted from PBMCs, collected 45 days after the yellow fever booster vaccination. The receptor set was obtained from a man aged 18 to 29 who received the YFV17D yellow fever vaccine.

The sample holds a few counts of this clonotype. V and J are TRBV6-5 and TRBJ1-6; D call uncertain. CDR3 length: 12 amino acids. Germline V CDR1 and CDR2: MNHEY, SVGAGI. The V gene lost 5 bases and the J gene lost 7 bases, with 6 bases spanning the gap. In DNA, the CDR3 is TGTGCCAGCAGTCGAGGGAATTCACCCCTCCACTTT. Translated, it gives CASSRGNSPLHF.

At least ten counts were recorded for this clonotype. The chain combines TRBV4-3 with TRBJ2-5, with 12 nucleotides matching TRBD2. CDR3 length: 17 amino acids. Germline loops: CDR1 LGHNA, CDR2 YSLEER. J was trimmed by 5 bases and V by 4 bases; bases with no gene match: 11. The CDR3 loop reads CASSPQGLAGNGETQYF. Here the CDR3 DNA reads TGCGCCAGCAGCCCACAAGGACTAGCGGGGAATGGGGAGACCCAGTACTTC.

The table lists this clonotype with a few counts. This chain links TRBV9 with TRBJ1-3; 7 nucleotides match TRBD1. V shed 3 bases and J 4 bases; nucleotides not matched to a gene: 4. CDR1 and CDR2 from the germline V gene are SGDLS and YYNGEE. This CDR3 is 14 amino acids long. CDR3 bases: TGTGCCAGCAGCGGACAGGGACGGGGAAACACCATATATTTT. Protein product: CASSGQGRGNTIYF.

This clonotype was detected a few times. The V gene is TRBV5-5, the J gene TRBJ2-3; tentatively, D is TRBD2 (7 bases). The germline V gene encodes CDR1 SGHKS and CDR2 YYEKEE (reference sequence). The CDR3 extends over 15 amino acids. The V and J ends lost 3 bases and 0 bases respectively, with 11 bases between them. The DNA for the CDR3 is TGTGCCAGCAGCTCACGGGGGGCTAGCACAGATACGCAGTATTTT. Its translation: CASSSRGASTDTQYF.

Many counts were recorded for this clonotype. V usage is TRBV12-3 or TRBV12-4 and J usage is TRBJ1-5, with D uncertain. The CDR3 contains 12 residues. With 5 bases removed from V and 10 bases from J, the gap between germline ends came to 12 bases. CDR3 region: CASSPAGRPQHF. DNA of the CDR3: TGTGCCAGCAGTCCCGCGGGTCGACCCCAGCATTTT.

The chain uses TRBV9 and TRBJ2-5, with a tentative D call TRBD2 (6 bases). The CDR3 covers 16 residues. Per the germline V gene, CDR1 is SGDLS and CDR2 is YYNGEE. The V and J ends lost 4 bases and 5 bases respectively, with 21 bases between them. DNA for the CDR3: TGTGCCAGCAGCCTTGCAACCTTAGCGGAGGGGGAGACCCAGTACTTC. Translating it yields CASSLATLAEGETQYF.

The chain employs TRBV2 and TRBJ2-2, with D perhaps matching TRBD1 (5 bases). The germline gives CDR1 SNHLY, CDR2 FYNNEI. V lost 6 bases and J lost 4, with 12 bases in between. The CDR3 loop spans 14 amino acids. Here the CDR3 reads CASSPTEITGELFF. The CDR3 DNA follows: TGTGCCAGCAGCCCGACAGAGATCACCGGGGAGCTGTTTTTT. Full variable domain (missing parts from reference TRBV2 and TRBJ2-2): EPEVTQTPSHQVTQMGQEVILRCVPISNHLYFYWYRQILGQKVEFLVSFYNNEISEKSEIFDDQFSVERPDGSNFTLKIRSTKLEDSAMYFCASSPTEITGELFFGEGSRLTVL.

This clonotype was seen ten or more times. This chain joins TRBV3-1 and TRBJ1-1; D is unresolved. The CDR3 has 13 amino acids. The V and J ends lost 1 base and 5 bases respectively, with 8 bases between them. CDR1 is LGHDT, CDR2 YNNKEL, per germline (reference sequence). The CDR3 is CASSQGRGTEAFF. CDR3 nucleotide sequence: TGTGCCAGCAGCCAAGGACGGGGAACTGAAGCTTTCTTT.

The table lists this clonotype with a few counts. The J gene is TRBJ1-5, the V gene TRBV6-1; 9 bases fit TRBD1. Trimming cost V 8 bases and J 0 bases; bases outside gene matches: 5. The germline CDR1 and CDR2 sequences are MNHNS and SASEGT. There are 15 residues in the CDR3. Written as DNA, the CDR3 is TGTGCCAGCGGACAGGGGACAAATAGCAATCAGCCCCAGCATTTT. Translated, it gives CASGQGTNSNQPQHF.

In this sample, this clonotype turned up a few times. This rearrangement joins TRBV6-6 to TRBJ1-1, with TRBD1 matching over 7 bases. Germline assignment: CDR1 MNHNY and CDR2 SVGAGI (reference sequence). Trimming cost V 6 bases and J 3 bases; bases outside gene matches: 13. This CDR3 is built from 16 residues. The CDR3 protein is CASSRRQGGRDTEAFF. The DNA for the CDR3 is TGTGCCAGCAGCCGTCGACAGGGAGGGAGGGACACTGAAGCTTTCTTT.

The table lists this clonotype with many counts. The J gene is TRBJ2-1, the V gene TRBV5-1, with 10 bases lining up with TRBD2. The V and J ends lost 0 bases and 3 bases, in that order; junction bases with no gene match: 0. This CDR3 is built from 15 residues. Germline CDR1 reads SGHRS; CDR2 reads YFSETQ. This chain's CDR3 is CASSLGTSGYNEQFF. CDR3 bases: TGCGCCAGCAGCTTGGGGACTAGCGGCTACAATGAGCAGTTCTTC.

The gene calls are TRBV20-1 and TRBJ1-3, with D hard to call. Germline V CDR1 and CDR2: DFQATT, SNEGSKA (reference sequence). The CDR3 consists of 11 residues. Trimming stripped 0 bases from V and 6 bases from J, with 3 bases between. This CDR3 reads CSARDINTIYF. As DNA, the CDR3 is TGCAGTGCTAGAGATATAAACACCATATATTTT.

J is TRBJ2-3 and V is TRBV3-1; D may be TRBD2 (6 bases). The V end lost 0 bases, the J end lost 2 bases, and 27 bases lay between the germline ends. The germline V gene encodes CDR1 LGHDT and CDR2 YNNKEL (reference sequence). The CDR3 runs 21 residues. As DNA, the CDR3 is TGTGCCAGCAGCCAAGATCGAGGGAGGCCTAACCTGCCCATTAACACAGATACGCAGTATTTT. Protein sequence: CASSQDRGRPNLPINTDTQYF.

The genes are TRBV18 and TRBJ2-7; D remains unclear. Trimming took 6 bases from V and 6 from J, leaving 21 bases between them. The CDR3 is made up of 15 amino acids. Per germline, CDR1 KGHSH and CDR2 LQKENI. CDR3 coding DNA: TGTGCCAGCTCTCCCACGTCGAGTCGCCAGGTCGAGCAGTACGTC. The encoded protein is CASSPTSSRQVEQYV.

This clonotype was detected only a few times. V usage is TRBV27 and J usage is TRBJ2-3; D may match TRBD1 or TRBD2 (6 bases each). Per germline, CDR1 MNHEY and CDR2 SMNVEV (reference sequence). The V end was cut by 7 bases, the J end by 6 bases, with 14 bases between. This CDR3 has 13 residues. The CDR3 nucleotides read TGTGCCAGCATCCGGCAAGGGGGGGATACGCAGTATTTT. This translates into CASIRQGGDTQYF.

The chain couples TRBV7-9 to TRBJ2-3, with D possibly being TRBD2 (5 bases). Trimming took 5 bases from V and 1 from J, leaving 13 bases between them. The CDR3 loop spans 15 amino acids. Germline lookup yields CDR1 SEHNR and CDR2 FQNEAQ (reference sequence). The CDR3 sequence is CASSPGVGGTDTQYF. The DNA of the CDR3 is TGTGCCAGCAGCCCAGGAGTCGGGGGCACAGATACGCAGTATTTT.

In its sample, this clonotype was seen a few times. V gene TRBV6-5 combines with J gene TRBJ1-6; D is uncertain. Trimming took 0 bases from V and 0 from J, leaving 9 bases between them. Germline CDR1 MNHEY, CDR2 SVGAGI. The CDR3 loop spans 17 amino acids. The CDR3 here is CASSYSLKSSYNSPLHF. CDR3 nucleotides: TGTGCCAGCAGTTACTCGCTCAAGAGCTCCTATAATTCACCCCTCCACTTT.

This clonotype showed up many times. CDR3 sequence reads: CSAREGNYGYTF. The CDR3 bases are TGCAGTGCTAGAGAGGGAAACTATGGCTACACCTTC. This chain uses TRBV20-1 with TRBJ1-2; D is unresolved. The CDR3 is 12 residues long. Germline V lookup: CDR1 DFQATT, CDR2 SNEGSKA (reference sequence). V was cut by 0 bases and J by 2 bases, with 4 bases left in between.

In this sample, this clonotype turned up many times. The CDR3 DNA is TGCAGTGCTAGTCCTACAGGGCTGTACGAGCAGTACGTC. Protein sequence: CSASPTGLYEQYV. The chain employs TRBV20-1 and TRBJ2-7, with D possibly being TRBD1 (6 bases). Trimming cost V 3 bases and J 4 bases, with 13 bases left between them. Germline-derived CDR1 and CDR2 are DFQATT and SNEGSKA (reference sequence). CDR3 length: 13 amino acids.

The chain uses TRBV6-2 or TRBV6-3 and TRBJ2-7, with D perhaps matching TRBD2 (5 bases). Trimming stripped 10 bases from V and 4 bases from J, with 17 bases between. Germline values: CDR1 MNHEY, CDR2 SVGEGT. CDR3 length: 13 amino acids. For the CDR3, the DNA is TGTGCCACCCTAAGGACTGTAGGATACGAGCAGTACTTC. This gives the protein CATLRTVGYEQYF.

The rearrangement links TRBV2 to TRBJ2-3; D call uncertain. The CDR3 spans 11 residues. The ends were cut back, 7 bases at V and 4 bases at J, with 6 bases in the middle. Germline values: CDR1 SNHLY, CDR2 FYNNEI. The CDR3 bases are TGTGCCAGCAAAGGGTCAGATACGCAGTATTTT. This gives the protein CASKGSDTQYF. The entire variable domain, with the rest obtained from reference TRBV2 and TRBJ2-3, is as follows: EPEVTQTPSHQVTQMGQEVILRCVPISNHLYFYWYRQILGQKVEFLVSFYNNEISEKSEIFDDQFSVERPDGSNFTLKIRSTKLEDSAMYFCASKGSDTQYFGPGTRLTVL.

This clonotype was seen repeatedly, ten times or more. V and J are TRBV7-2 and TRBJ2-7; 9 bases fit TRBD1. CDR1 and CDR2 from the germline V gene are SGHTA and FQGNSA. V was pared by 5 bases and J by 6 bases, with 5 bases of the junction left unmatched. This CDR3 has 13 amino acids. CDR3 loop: CASSTDRGGEQYF. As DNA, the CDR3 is TGTGCCAGCAGCACGGACAGGGGCGGCGAGCAGTACTTC.

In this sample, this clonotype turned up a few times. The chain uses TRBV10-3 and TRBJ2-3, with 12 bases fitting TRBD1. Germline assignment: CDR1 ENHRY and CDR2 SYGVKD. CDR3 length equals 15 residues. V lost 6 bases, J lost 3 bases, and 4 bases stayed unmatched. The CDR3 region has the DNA TGTGCCATCAGGGGACAGGGGGCTGGAACAGATACGCAGTATTTT. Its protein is CAIRGQGAGTDTQYF.

This CDR3 is CATSDDDREGGYTF. DNA of the CDR3: TGTGCCACCAGTGACGATGACAGGGAGGGTGGCTACACCTTC. The J gene is TRBJ1-2, the V gene TRBV24-1; 7 bases map to TRBD1. The CDR3 sequence is 14 residues long. Germline CDR1 KGHDR, CDR2 SFDVKD. V lost 4 bases to trimming and J lost 7 bases; unmatched junction nucleotides: 8.

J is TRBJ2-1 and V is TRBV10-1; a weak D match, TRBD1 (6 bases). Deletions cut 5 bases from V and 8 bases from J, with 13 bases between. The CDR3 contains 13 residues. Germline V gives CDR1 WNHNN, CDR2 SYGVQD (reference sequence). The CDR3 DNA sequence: TGCGCCAGCAGTTTTATGGGGGCTGATGAGCAGTTCTTC. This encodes CASSFMGADEQFF.

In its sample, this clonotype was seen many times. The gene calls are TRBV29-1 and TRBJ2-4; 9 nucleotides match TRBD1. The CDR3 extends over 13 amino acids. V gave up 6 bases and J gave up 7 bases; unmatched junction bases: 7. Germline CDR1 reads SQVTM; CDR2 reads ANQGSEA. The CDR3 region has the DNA TGCAGCGTACACAGGGGGCGCGGGAACATTCAGTACTTC. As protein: CSVHRGRGNIQYF. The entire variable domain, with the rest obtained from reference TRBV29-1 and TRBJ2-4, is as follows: SAVISQKPSRDICQRGTSLTIQCQVDSQVTMMFWYRQQPGQSLTLIATANQGSEATYESGFVIDKFPISRPNLTFSTLTVSNMSPEDSSIYLCSVHRGRGNIQYFGAGTRLSVL.

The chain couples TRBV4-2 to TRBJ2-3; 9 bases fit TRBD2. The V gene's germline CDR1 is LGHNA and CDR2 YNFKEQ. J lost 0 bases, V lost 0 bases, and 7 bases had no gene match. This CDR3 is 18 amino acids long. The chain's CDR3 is CASSQEITSGSSTDTQYF. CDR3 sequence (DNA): TGTGCCAGCAGCCAAGAAATCACTAGCGGGTCCAGCACAGATACGCAGTATTTT.

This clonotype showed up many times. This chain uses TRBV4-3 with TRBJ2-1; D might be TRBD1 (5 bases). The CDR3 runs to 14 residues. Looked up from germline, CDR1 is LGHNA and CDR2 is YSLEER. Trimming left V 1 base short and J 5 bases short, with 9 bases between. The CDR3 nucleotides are TGCGCCAGCAGCCAAGTTAAGGGGAACAATGAGCAGTTCTTC. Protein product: CASSQVKGNNEQFF.